This record looks at one T cell receptor (beta chain) sequence and its context. Its specificity is not known. This entry comes from a study of post-analysis software for immune sequencing data. Study-wide background: Progressive-relapsing, secondary progressive and relapsing-remitting multiple sclerosis were among the disease courses included. Study results and caveats: Controls had significantly higher normalized Chao1 diversity than multiple sclerosis patients. With TRBV5-6, TRBV5-1 and TRBV20-1 included, about five TRBV segments were more frequent in patients than in controls. Samples sharing a preparation batch grouped tightly together when assessed by F measure.

Trimming shortened V by 6 bases and J by 0 bases, and 8 bases separated the two germline ends. The germline V gene has CDR1 MNHEY and CDR2 SVGEGT. This CDR3 region has 13 residues. Each TCR beta cDNA library carried unique molecular identifiers. Some 500,000 cDNA molecules were obtained per 1 to 10 million input T cells. TCRdb redid the calling of the PCR reads with MiXCR, one entry per CDR3 protein. The repertoire holds fewer than 850,000 distinct CDR3 sequences, with just under 30% as singletons. This clonotype was sampled from a girl between 5 and 17 years old with multiple sclerosis. The rearrangement uses TRBV6-2 or TRBV6-3 and TRBJ1-1; no firm D call. The sequenced material came from blood. CDR3 in DNA: TGTGCCAGCAGGACCAGCATGAACACTGAAGCTTTCTTT. Its protein is CASRTSMNTEAFF.